Presented here are 2 T cell receptor beta chains from one specimen sequenced in a study of identical twins (dated by TCRdb to the mid-2010s). The library was built by means of 5' RACE. TCRdb lists the instrument as Illumina HiSeq 2000. The raw public reads went through TCRdb reprocessing: fastp at Q25, MiXCR clone calling, in-frame beta chains kept. For every CDR3 protein sequence, its rows merge into one entry that carries the most common genes and DNA. The sample table holds 600,000 to 700,000 distinct CDR3 sequences, of which 21% were seen once. The ten largest account for 4% to 4.5% of the sample. These data were likewise used in another study, on T cells expressing NK-cell markers.

What was sequenced was PBMCs. The receptors stem from a woman aged 18-29 years in good health.

This clonotype has just a few counts. This sequence joins TRBV18 and TRBJ2-1; 9 nucleotides match TRBD2. This CDR3 is built from 16 residues. Germline loops: CDR1 KGHSH, CDR2 LQKENI. V lost 3 bases and J lost 5; bases outside the gene matches: 8. CDR3 coding DNA: TGTGCCAGCTCACCTGTAGCGGGAGTTGGCAACAATGAGCAGTTCTTC. Translation: CASSPVAGVGNNEQFF.

This chain links TRBV10-3 with TRBJ2-1; 8 nucleotides align to TRBD2. CDR3 length equals 13 residues. V lost 4 bases and J lost 7; bases outside the gene matches: 3. Germline CDR1 reads ENHRY; CDR2 reads SYGVKD. The CDR3 DNA is TGTGCCATCAGTGGCCCGGGGGGGAATGAGCAGTTCTTC. It codes for CAISGPGGNEQFF.